This T cell receptor beta chain was documented in a study of OX40 agonist ivuxolimab in advanced cancers. Study-level points and caveats: CD8+ T cells were the subset that, on average, had more expanded clones than CD4+.

CDR3 length: 15 amino acids. Trimming cost V 0 bases and J 2 bases; bases outside gene matches: 0. CDR1 is SGHNT, CDR2 YYREEE, per germline (reference sequence). Some clones are missing from TCRdb's copy, which holds only in-frame ones; the method was immunoSEQ multiplex PCR. The sample records roughly 60,000 clones, about 82% being singletons. With regard to this clone: The antigen remains undetermined.

The specimen was CD4+ or CD8+ T cells sorted from blood, collected in a trial of the OX40 agonist ivuxolimab. The chain links TRBV5-4 to TRBJ2-1, with TRBD2 identical over 9 bases. The clonotype comes from an adult with an advanced solid tumor such as melanoma, head and neck, liver or kidney cancer. DNA of the CDR3: TGTGCCAGCAGCTTGGGACTAGCGGCCTACAATGAGCAGTTCTTC. As protein: CASSLGLAAYNEQFF. Drawing the rest from reference TRBV5-4 and TRBJ2-1, the complete variable domain is ETGVTQSPTHLIKTRGQQVTLRCSSQSGHNTVSWYQQALGQGPQFIFQYYREEENGRGNFPPRFSGLQFPNYSSELNVNALELDDSALYLCASSLGLAAYNEQFFGPGTRLTVL.